A selection of T cell receptor beta chains follows, all from one sample in a study of identical twins. Via MiXCR, TCRdb re-called the 5' RACE reads, giving one row per CDR3 protein. The table records some 590,000 distinct CDR3 sequences, 7.5% to 10% of them present only once. These data are also associated with another study on yellow fever vaccine responses in identical twins.

The sequencing sample was made of PBMCs. The receptors stem from a woman younger than 35 in good health. CDR3s leave out the opening cysteine and the closing phenylalanine or tryptophan. Fields, in order: J gene, V gene, CDR3 protein.

>TRBJ2-5|TRBV20-1
SASPDRVKAQY
>TRBJ1-2|TRBV29-1
SVGGPYPTNYGYT
>TRBJ2-5|TRBV11-2
ASSQTGFLETQY
>TRBJ2-5|TRBV5-1
ASILSSGTGLKTQY
>TRBJ2-1|TRBV5-1
ASSPGLVGRFPVSNEQF
>TRBJ2-5|TRBV2
ASSEAKGLAGSGETQY
>TRBJ1-1|TRBV7-2
ASSDRTGGAEAF
>TRBJ2-3|TRBV12-3/TRBV12-4
ASSSVWAPGFTDTQY
>TRBJ2-5|TRBV27
ASRRDRDYQETQY
>TRBJ2-5|TRBV7-8
ASSQGSLAGKTQY
>TRBJ2-5|TRBV20-1
SARGAGIKETQY
>TRBJ2-5|TRBV9
ASSVEVSGRETQY
>TRBJ2-7|TRBV20-1
SASVVADRGYSYEQY
>TRBJ1-4|TRBV28
ASSQGQGAVEKLF
>TRBJ2-5|TRBV7-9
ASISGTELLQETQY
>TRBJ2-7|TRBV7-2
ASRRTGASYEQY
>TRBJ2-3|TRBV11-2
ASSLVDGLAGGDTQY
>TRBJ1-2|TRBV10-3
AISESRTGEGNGYT
>TRBJ1-4|TRBV7-9
ASSLRVGSNEKLF
>TRBJ2-5|TRBV5-1
ASTSNQETQY
>TRBJ2-3|TRBV20-1
SAKVDSLGYTDTQY
>TRBJ2-1|TRBV29-1
SVHLTDSYNEQF
>TRBJ2-2|TRBV5-1
ASSLGQRQWTGELF
>TRBJ2-3|TRBV20-1
SARYTDTQY
>TRBJ2-3|TRBV7-9
ASSLPGFGTDTQY
>TRBJ2-2|TRBV7-9
ASSPPGTGSRPGELF
>TRBJ1-1|TRBV20-1
SAIRRMSTEAF
>TRBJ1-5|TRBV29-1
SVASGIDQPQH
>TRBJ1-5|TRBV27
ASSRPGWPQH
>TRBJ2-2|TRBV20-1
SAKGQAANTGELF
>TRBJ2-7|TRBV12-3/TRBV12-4
ASSLSATYEQY
>TRBJ1-1|TRBV30
AWSVSNTEAF
>TRBJ1-1|TRBV11-2
ASSLAPDWNTEAF
>TRBJ2-1|TRBV15
ATSSSTVVYNEQF
>TRBJ2-7|TRBV12-3/TRBV12-4
ASSPLAGGLEQY
>TRBJ2-6|TRBV24-1
ATSGLAGAAGANVLT
>TRBJ2-3|TRBV5-1
ASSFLELGRQY
>TRBJ2-1|TRBV20-1
SASRTSGPDNEQF
>TRBJ2-7|TRBV27
ASSSLGVAGPYEQY
>TRBJ1-5|TRBV12-3/TRBV12-4
ASSSGRASNQPQH
>TRBJ2-7|TRBV20-1
SARDFRTRSYEQY
>TRBJ2-3|TRBV24-1
ATSDSSDTQY
>TRBJ2-2|TRBV2
AFCFLGLAGGRNTGELF
>TRBJ2-4|TRBV5-6
ASSLAGGGVIAKNIQY